The source of this TCR beta chain is a study of cytomegalovirus exposure and HLA in healthy donors. Study-wide context: The same platform was used for the 90 to 150 validation repertoires as for the 650 to 800 first-cohort repertoires, as reported in a later analysis.

Notes on the study in general: A few CMV-associated chains proved CMV antigen-specific in vitro. According to a later analysis, TCR clusters from the first cohort tended to co-occur in the approximately 120 validation repertoires. The authors listed 180 or so TCR beta chains as cytomegalovirus-associated.

In regard to this clone: No antigen is known for it.

The protocol was immunoSEQ multiplex PCR, while the TCRdb copy is restricted to in-frame clones and leaves out a portion. The profile covers hundreds of thousands of clones, with 90% appearing a single time and under 4% taken by the ten largest. The CDR3 has 14 residues. V lost 4 bases and J 6 bases, leaving 15 bases between the germline ends. Germline-derived CDR1 and CDR2 are KGHSH and LQKENI. V and J are TRBV18 and TRBJ1-2; possible D gene TRBD1, 6 bases. The receptor's source is a woman aged 25-40 years in good health and CMV-seronegative. Sequencing was done on a sample of PBMCs. The CDR3 spells CASSLTLGADGYTF. The CDR3 nucleotides read TGTGCCAGCTCACTCACTCTGGGGGCGGATGGCTACACCTTC.